This TCR beta chain stems from a study of T cells in Graves' hyperthyroidism and ophthalmopathy (dated by TCRdb to the late 2010s). Background for the entire study: Peripheral blood was collected at initial diagnosis, before any treatment. The 95 to 100 discovery patients were randomly divided into training and test sets at a 7:3 ratio. TCR V-J signatures able to tell the groups apart were searched for in a discovery cohort of some 97 patients, of whom 43 had Graves' ophthalmopathy and roughly 57 had stable Graves' hyperthyroidism. An independent validation cohort of under 20 hyperthyroidism patients and over 15 patients who later progressed to ophthalmopathy tested prospective prediction of ophthalmopathy. After sampling, hyperthyroidism patients received methimazole starting at 30 mg daily, and ophthalmopathy patients received high-dose intravenous methylprednisolone. The paper reports TCR Vbeta CDR3 sequencing of roughly 140 peripheral blood samples: 40 to 45 ophthalmopathy, under 80 hyperthyroidism and around 17 progressor patients. The study also compared thyroid tissue and blood T-cell repertoires from about six Graves' hyperthyroidism patients. What the study reported, not specific to this receptor: A 13 V-J signature model separated ophthalmopathy from stable hyperthyroidism, with roughly 88% sensitivity and just under 84% specificity in cross-validation and 80%/75% in testing. Sample size was not statistically predetermined, and blinding of investigators to group allocation was not performed. Blood samples also contained most of the expanded thyroid clonotypes (frequency above 0.001), which suggests that blood repertoires may reflect thyroid immune responses. In validation, the model predicted progression to ophthalmopathy with approximately 70% sensitivity and about 73% specificity, a median of 6.5 months before onset.

This clonotype was found a few times. The target of this receptor is not known. No much larger clone is present one base from it, and per-base qualities are unavailable. Amplification of TCR beta CDR3 regions was carried out from RNA transcripts. For the first round of RT-PCR on the TCR CDR3, the HTBI primer set was used together with the Qiagen OneStep RT-PCR kit. A second multiplex PCR round built the libraries, followed by size selection and purification. The libraries were sequenced on an Illumina HiSeq2000 using paired-end 100 bp reads. The paper's data handling went like this. SOAPnuke was used to process the raw data, with reads discarded if the reads contained adapters or uncalled bases, had a mean Phred below 15, or lacked an exact constant-primer or identifier match. COPE v1.2.5 was used to merge the high-quality paired reads, and each unique nucleotide sequence was defined as a clonotype. Clonotypes were aligned to IMGT TRBV, TRBD and TRBJ reference segments using MiTCR v1.1. Only V-J combinations with frequency above 0.0001, covering 99.2% of repertoires, were analysed. A TCS score was defined as the ratio of F50 (clonal expansion) to E x V (chaos), with BLOSUM62-based TCRdist applied between CDR3 peptides within each V-J. Welch's t-statistics and random forest reduced 500 to 550 V-J features to some 14, which were used in a naive Bayes classifier (R e1071). TCRdb took the public reads, trimmed them with fastp at Q25, ran MiXCR for clone calling and kept in-frame beta chains. Each CDR3 protein appears once, grouped with its most common genes and DNA. The V and J calls shown here were made by TCRdb, not taken from the authors' results. The sample records hundreds of thousands of distinct CDR3 sequences, more than 20% of which are singletons. Jointly, the top ten make up under 35% of the sample.

The CDR3, from cysteine to phenylalanine, totals 14 residues. Just the 42-base CDR3 DNA is kept, in frame starting at base 1. V is cut by 2 bases and J by 7 bases, and the space between the germline ends is 11 bases. Sequences MNHEY (CDR1) and SVGAGI (CDR2) are obtained from the germline V gene. Moderately to severely active disease, a Clinical Activity Score of at least 3, a NOSPECS grade of at least 4, and a duration under 3 months were present in ophthalmopathy patients. Patients with uncontrolled infections, other autoimmune diseases, pregnancy or lactation were excluded. Diagnoses were based on clinical symptoms, serum thyroxine and TRAb, thyroid ultrasound and orbital computed tomography. PBMCs were isolated from approximately 10 ml of fresh peripheral blood by Ficoll-Paque density gradient centrifugation. Total RNA was extracted with Trizol reagent, and quality was checked on an Agilent 2100 Bioanalyzer.

The rearranged chain carries TRBV6-5 and TRBJ2-2, with the D gene tentatively TRBD1 or TRBD2, based on 6 matching bases in each. What was sequenced was blood. The sequence was collected from a man aged 25 to 45 with Graves' ophthalmopathy. The DNA is as follows: TGTGCCAGCAGTTACGGGGGGCTCAGCGGGGAGCTGTTTTTT. Its amino acids are CASSYGGLSGELFF.